This T cell receptor beta chain was profiled in a study of memory CD4+ T cells and cytomegalovirus serostatus (dated by TCRdb to between 2019 and 2020). The study in broad terms: The roughly 35 healthy Belgian adults in the cohort included 9 who were CMV seropositive and approximately 25 who were CMV seronegative. To replicate a published TCR-based CMV serostatus classifier, the study sequenced CD4+ memory TCRbeta repertoires from a Belgian cohort whose cytomegalovirus serostatus was known.

Results and caveats for the whole study, not just this receptor: Unlike the original study, which covered naive and memory CD4+ and CD8+ populations, the Belgian study sequenced only CD4+CD45RO+ memory cells. On the Belgian cohort, the classifier built on the original framework reached a median bootstrapped AUC of around 0.95, with a 95% CI of 0.76-1.00. Among the 160 or so previously reported CMV-associated TCRbeta sequences, 67 showed up in the CD4+ memory repertoires, with each one found in between one and five individuals. The results were interpreted as suggesting that the CMV-associated TCR signature is mostly present in the CD4+ memory repertoire. For predicting CMV serostatus, the median bootstrapped AUC was 0.95 using the original framework and roughly 0.91 using a US-trained random forest.

For this clone: This clone's antigen is unknown. Base qualities are not recorded, but no much larger clone differs from it by a single base.

Including the terminal cysteine and phenylalanine, the CDR3 comprises 13 residues. Only the CDR3 region is kept as DNA, spanning 39 bases read in frame from base 1. CDR1 and CDR2 were assigned from the germline V gene as MDHEN and SYDVKM. V is clipped by 4 bases and J by 12 bases, and the sequence between their germline boundaries is 16 bases long. A FACSAria II was used to sort memory CD4+ T cells, defined as single viable CD3+CD4+CD8-CD45RO+ cells. To determine CMV serostatus, a Roche Elecsys assay was used that detects serum IgG against CMV pp150, pp28, p38 and p52. Following thawing, total CD4+ T cells were enriched through positive selection using CD4 magnetic microbeads. The samples came from a separate study whose specific focus was interrogating the CD4+ T cell memory repertoire. Peripheral blood mononuclear cells were isolated and cryopreserved following standard operating procedures; serum was stored at -80 °C. CD3-PerCP (BW264/56), CD4-APC (RPA-T4), CD45RO-PE (UCHT1) and CD8-Pacific Orange (3B5) antibodies were used for staining, and non-viable cells were excluded with Sytox blue.

Genomic DNA was extracted from sorted cells with the Quick-DNA Microprep Kit. Amplification of TCRbeta DNA was done with the immunoSEQ hsTCRbeta kit, following the protocol from the manufacturer. An Illumina MiSeq instrument was used to sequence the TCRbeta libraries. Per the source publication's procedure: Removing out-of-frame sequences left about 2,300,000 distinct TCRbeta sequences, an average of around 67,000 per individual. Two values were used to score each individual: the count of 150 to 200 previously reported CMV-associated TCRbeta sequences and the total count of productive distinct TCRbeta sequences. A beta-binomial model was reimplemented in Python, and scikit-learn random forests with default parameters were trained on US cohort data. On the Belgian cohort, classifier performance was reported as the median AUC, along with percentile confidence intervals, across 10,000 bootstrap iterations. TCRdb retrieved this table from immuneACCESS and kept in-frame rearrangements only. Not all clones are present; in checked studies, unresolved V genes account for under half, and no reason is known for the remainder. V and J calls and clone size are as listed in that table; D and trimming were resolved from the DNA. Across this sample there are roughly 42,000 clones, with more than 60% seen only once. Of the sample, around 0.5% is held by the ten largest clones.

Recombination linked TRBV28 to TRBJ2-1; the D gene remains uncertain. This clonotype was obtained from an adult in good health and CMV-seronegative. Sequencing input: memory CD4+ T cells from blood. Here is the DNA: TGTGCCAGCAGTTCCCGGGCCCCCGGCCTGCAGTTCTTC. This sequence encodes CASSSRAPGLQFF.